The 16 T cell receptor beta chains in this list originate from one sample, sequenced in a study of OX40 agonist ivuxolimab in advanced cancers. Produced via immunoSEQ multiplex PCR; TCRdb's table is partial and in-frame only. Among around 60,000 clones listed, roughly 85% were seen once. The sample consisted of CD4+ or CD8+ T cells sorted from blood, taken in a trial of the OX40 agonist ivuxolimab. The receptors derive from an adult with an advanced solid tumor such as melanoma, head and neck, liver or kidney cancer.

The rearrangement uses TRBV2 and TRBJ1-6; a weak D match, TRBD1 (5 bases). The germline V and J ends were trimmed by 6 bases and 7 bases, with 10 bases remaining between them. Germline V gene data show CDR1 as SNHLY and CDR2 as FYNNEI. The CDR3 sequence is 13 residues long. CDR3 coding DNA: TGTGCCAGCAGCCGACAGCTAAATTCACCCCTCCACTTT. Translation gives CASSRQLNSPLHF.

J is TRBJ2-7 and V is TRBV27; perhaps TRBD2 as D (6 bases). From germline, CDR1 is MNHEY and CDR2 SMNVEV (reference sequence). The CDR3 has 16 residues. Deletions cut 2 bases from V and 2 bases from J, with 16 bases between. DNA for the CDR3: TGTGCCAGCAGTTTAGCGTTGCGGAGGGCCCCCTACGAGCAGTACTTC. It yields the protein CASSLALRRAPYEQYF.

The CDR3 loop reads CASSRGGAGANVLTF. The CDR3 region has the DNA TGTGCCAGCTCCCGGGGGGGGGCTGGGGCCAACGTCCTGACTTTC. The rearrangement uses TRBV6-1 and TRBJ2-6, with 8 bases matching TRBD2. Germline V gene lookup returns CDR1 MNHNS and CDR2 SASEGT. CDR3 length equals 15 residues. V was clipped by 8 bases and J by 2 bases; unmatched bases: 5.

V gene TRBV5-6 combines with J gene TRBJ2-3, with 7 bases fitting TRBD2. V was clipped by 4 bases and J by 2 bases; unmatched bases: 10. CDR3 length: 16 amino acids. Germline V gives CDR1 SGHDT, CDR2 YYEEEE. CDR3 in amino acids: CASSLRSGAFTDTQYF. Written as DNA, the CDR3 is TGTGCCAGCAGCCTGCGGAGCGGGGCTTTCACAGATACGCAGTATTTT.

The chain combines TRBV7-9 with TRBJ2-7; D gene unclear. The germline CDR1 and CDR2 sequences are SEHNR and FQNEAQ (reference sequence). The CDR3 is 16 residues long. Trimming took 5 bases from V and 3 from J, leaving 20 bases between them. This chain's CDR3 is CASSPSVANPYYEQYF. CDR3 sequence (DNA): TGTGCCAGCAGCCCGTCCGTGGCCAACCCTTACTACGAGCAGTACTTC.

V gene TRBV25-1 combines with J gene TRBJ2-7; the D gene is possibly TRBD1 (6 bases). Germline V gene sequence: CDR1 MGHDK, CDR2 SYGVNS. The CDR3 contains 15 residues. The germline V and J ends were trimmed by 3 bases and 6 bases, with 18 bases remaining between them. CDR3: CASSDTGTITSEQYF. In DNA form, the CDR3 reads TGTGCCAGCAGTGATACCGGGACAATCACCTCCGAGCAGTACTTC.

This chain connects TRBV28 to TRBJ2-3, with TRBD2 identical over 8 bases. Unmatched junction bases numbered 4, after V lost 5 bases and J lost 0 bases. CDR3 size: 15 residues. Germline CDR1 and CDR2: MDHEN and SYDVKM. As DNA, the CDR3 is TGTGCCAGCAGTGCTAGCGGGCCTAGCACAGATACGCAGTATTTT. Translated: CASSASGPSTDTQYF.

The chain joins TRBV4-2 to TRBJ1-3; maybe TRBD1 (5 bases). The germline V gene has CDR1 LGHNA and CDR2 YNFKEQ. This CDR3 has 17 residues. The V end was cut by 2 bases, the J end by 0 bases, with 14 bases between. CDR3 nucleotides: TGTGCCAGCAGCCAAAAGCTCACAGGAGCCTCTGGAAACACCATATATTTT. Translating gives CASSQKLTGASGNTIYF.

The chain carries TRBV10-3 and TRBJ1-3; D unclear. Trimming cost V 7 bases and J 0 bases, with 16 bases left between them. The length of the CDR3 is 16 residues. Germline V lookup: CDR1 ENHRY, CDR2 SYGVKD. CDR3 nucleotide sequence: TGTGCCATCAATCCGGGCCGTATGGGCTCTGGAAACACCATATATTTT. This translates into CAINPGRMGSGNTIYF.

Here the CDR3 reads CASSESGDEQYF. The CDR3 DNA follows: TGTGCCAGCAGTGAGTCGGGGGACGAGCAGTACTTC. The chain carries TRBV6-5 and TRBJ2-7; D might be TRBD2 (6 bases). V dropped 5 bases and J dropped 5 bases, with 10 bases sitting between them. The length of the CDR3 is 12 residues. Germline-derived CDR1 and CDR2 are MNHEY and SVGAGI.

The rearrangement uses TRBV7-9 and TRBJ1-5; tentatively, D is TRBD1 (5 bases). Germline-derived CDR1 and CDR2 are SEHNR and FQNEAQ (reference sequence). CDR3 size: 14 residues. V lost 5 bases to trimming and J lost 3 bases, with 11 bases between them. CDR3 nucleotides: TGTGCCAGCAGCCAAGGGACGTACAATCAGCCCCAGCATTTT. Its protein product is CASSQGTYNQPQHF.

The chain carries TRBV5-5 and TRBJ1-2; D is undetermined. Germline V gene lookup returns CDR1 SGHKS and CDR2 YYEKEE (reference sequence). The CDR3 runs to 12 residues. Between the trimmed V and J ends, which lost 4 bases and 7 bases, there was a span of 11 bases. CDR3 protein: CASSVGLVGYTF. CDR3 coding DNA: TGTGCCAGCAGCGTGGGTCTGGTTGGCTACACCTTC.

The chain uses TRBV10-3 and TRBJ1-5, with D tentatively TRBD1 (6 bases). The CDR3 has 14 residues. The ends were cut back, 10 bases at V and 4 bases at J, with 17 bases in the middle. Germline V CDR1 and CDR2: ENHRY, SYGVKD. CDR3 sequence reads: CATTTGRDNQPQHF. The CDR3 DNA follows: TGTGCCACTACGACAGGAAGAGATAATCAGCCCCAGCATTTT.

Here the CDR3 reads CASSASPGQVNNEQFF. CDR3 nucleotides: TGTGCCAGCAGCGCCAGCCCGGGACAGGTAAACAATGAGCAGTTCTTC. The chain uses TRBV9 and TRBJ2-1, with 8 positions matching TRBD1. This CDR3 contains 16 residues. CDR1 SGDLS and CDR2 YYNGEE come from the germline V gene. With 3 bases clipped from V and 5 bases from J, the junction kept 10 bases outside the gene matches. Complete variable domain (other parts from reference TRBV9 and TRBJ2-1): DSGVTQTPKHLITATGQRVTLRCSPRSGDLSVYWYQQSLDQGLQFLIQYYNGEERAKGNILERFSAQQFPDLHSELNLSSLELGDSALYFCASSASPGQVNNEQFFGPGTRLTVL.

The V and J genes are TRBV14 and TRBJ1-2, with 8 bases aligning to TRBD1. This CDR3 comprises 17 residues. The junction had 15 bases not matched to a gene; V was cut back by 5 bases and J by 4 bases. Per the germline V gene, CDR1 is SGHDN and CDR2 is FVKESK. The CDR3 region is CASSSFRGVDRAYGYTF. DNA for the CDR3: TGTGCCAGCAGCTCATTTCGCGGGGTGGACAGGGCCTATGGCTACACCTTC.

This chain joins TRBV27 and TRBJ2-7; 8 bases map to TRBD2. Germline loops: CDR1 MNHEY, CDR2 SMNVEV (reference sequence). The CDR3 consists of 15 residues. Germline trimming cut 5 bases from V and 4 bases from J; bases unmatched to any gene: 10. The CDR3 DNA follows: TGTGCCAGCAGTCCCCGGGGGGGGCAGGTTTACGAGCAGTACTTC. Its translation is CASSPRGGQVYEQYF.